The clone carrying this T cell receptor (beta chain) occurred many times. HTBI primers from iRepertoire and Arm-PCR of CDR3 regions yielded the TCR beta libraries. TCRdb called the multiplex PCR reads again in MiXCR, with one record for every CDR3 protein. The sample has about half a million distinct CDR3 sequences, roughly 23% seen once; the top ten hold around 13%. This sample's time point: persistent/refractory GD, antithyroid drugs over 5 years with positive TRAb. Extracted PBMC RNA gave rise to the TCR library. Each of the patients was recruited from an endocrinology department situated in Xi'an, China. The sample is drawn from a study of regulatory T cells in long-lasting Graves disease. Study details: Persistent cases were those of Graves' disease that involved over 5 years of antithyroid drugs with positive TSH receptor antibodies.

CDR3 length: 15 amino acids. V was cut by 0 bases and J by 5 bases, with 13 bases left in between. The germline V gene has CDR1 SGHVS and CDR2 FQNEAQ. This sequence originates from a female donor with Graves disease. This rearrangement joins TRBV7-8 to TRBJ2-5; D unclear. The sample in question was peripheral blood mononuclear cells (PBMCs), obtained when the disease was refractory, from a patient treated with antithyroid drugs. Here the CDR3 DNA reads TGTGCCAGCAGCTTAGCGATCAAGGGCCTGGAGACCCAGTACTTC. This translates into CASSLAIKGLETQYF.